These 8 T cell receptor beta chains share one sample of origin, sequenced in a study of cytomegalovirus exposure and HLA in healthy donors. Some clones are missing from TCRdb's copy, which holds only in-frame ones; the method was immunoSEQ multiplex PCR. Of about 130,000 clones in the sample, approximately 95% were seen once. The sequenced material came from PBMCs. The receptors stem from a man younger than 35 in good health and CMV-seronegative.

The chain is built from TRBV28 and TRBJ2-5, with 7 bases identical to TRBD2. The germline V gene has CDR1 MDHEN and CDR2 SYDVKM. The CDR3 has 15 amino acids. J gave up 1 base and V 1 base, and 3 bases lay outside the gene matches. The DNA for the CDR3 is TGTGCCAGCAGTTTATACGGGACTACCCAAGAGACCCAGTACTTC. Protein product: CASSLYGTTQETQYF.

This chain joins TRBV7-2 and TRBJ2-7, with D tentatively TRBD1 (6 bases). Germline V lookup: CDR1 SGHTA, CDR2 FQGNSA. Deletions cut 5 bases from V and 1 base from J, with 12 bases between. This CDR3 is 14 amino acids long. CDR3 sequence: CASSTDSRSYEQYF. The CDR3 DNA reads TGTGCCAGCAGCACGGACAGCCGTTCCTACGAGCAGTACTTC. The whole variable domain, filled in from reference TRBV7-2 and TRBJ2-7, reads GAGVSQSPSNKVTEKGKDVELRCDPISGHTALYWYRQSLGQGLEFLIYFQGNSAPDKSGLPSDRFSAERTGGSVSTLTIQRTQQEDSAVYLCASSTDSRSYEQYFGPGTRLTVT.

V usage is TRBV9 and J usage is TRBJ2-1; 8 bases line up with TRBD2. The ends lost 3 bases at V and 0 bases at J; junction bases unmatched: 2. The CDR3 is 15 amino acids. Germline loops: CDR1 SGDLS, CDR2 YYNGEE. The CDR3 nucleotides read TGTGCCAGCAGCGACACTAGCGGCTCCTACAATGAGCAGTTCTTC. This encodes CASSDTSGSYNEQFF.

The rearrangement joins TRBV7-2 to TRBJ2-1; 16 bases align to TRBD2. This CDR3 is 18 amino acids long. V dropped 2 bases and J dropped 7; count of bases not matched to a gene: 8. Germline lookup yields CDR1 SGHTA and CDR2 FQGNSA. CDR3: CASSLRAGTSGRGNEQFF. CDR3 sequence (DNA): TGTGCCAGCAGCTTAAGGGCGGGGACTAGCGGGAGGGGTAATGAGCAGTTCTTC.

The V call is TRBV11-2, the J call TRBJ2-2; D perhaps matches TRBD1 (6 bases). Germline CDR1 SGHAT, CDR2 FQNNGV. V lost 2 bases and J lost 2, with 15 bases in between. The CDR3 sequence is 17 residues long. The CDR3 reads CASSLIHGDTNTGELFF. The DNA for the CDR3 is TGTGCCAGCAGCTTAATCCACGGGGACACCAACACCGGGGAGCTGTTTTTT.

This clone was seen only once. This chain links TRBV27 with TRBJ1-4; 9 bases align to TRBD1. The length of the CDR3 is 19 residues. After removal of 2 bases from V and 8 bases from J, the junction contained 18 bases not matched to a gene. The germline V gene encodes CDR1 MNHEY and CDR2 SMNVEV (reference sequence). Here the CDR3 DNA reads TGTGCCAGCAGTTTAATGGGCCTTTCACCGGGACAGGGAAACGAAAAACTGTTTTTT. Its translation: CASSLMGLSPGQGNEKLFF. Supplemented by reference TRBV27 and TRBJ1-4, the full variable domain reads EAQVTQNPRYLITVTGKKLTVTCSQNMNHEYMSWYRQDPGLGLRQIYYSMNVEVTDKGDVPEGYKVSRKEKRNFPLILESPSPNQTSLYFCASSLMGLSPGQGNEKLFFGSGTQLSVL.

This rearrangement joins TRBV5-5 to TRBJ1-2; TRBD1 aligns across 9 bases. Germline CDR1 SGHKS, CDR2 YYEKEE (reference sequence). Trimming at V came to 2 bases and at J to 2 bases, leaving 13 bases not matched to a gene. CDR3 length: 18 amino acids. CDR3 region: CASSFRTGEFRDNYGYTF. The CDR3 nucleotides are TGTGCCAGCAGCTTCAGGACAGGGGAGTTTAGGGACAACTATGGCTACACCTTC.

The J gene is TRBJ2-7, the V gene TRBV4-1, with a weak D call TRBD2 (5 bases). The CDR3 has 16 amino acids. Germline CDR1 is MGHRA and CDR2 is YSYEKL. The germline V and J ends were trimmed by 4 bases and 4 bases, with 20 bases remaining between them. The CDR3 sequence is CASSRSSGSGYYEQYF. CDR3 DNA sequence: TGCGCCAGCAGCCGCTCTTCCGGGTCGGGATATTACGAGCAGTACTTC.